Following are 30 T cell receptor beta chains from one sample sequenced in a study of STAT5B mutations in CD4+ large granular lymphocyte leukemia. The assay was immunoSEQ multiplex PCR, and TCRdb's table has in-frame clones only and misses some. The table includes around 32,000 clones, roughly 78% detected once. Sample: CD4+ T cells from blood buffy coats. The receptors here all came from a human donor in good health.

This clone was seen more than once but under ten times. The rearrangement joins TRBV10-3 to TRBJ2-7, with 8 nucleotides matching TRBD1. With V trimmed by 6 bases and J by 3 bases, 1 base remained unmatched. CDR3 length: 12 amino acids. Germline V CDR1 and CDR2: ENHRY, SYGVKD. The CDR3 bases are TGTGCCATCAGGACAGGGGACTACGAGCAGTACTTC. Amino acids: CAIRTGDYEQYF.

The rearrangement joins TRBV11-3 to TRBJ1-1; D possibly corresponds to TRBD1 (6 bases). CDR1 is SGHNT, CDR2 YENEEA, per germline. This CDR3 has 13 amino acids. V was pared by 0 bases and J by 8 bases, with 10 bases between. The CDR3 bases are TGTGCCAGCAGCTTAGAGGGGGCATCCGAAGCTTTCTTT. Protein sequence: CASSLEGASEAFF.

The chain combines TRBV29-1 with TRBJ2-1, with D unresolved. V was cut by 7 bases and J by 0 bases, with 7 bases left in between. The CDR3 covers 12 residues. CDR1 is SQVTM, CDR2 ANQGSEA, per germline. The DNA for the CDR3 is TGCAGCGCACGATCCTCCTACAATGAGCAGTTCTTC. Translation gives CSARSSYNEQFF.

The chain carries TRBV19 and TRBJ1-5; unclear D gene. CDR1 is LNHDA, CDR2 SQIVND, per germline (reference sequence). The CDR3 is 13 residues long. V lost 4 bases, J lost 5 bases, and 9 bases lay in between. CDR3 nucleotide sequence: TGTGCCAGTAGTACCGGCCGCGATCAGCCCCAGCATTTT. Its protein product is CASSTGRDQPQHF.

The CDR3 DNA is TGTGCCAGCAGCTATCTGGACAGGGCTGAAGAGCAGTACTTC. Translated: CASSYLDRAEEQYF. The chain uses TRBV5-6 and TRBJ2-7; 8 bases are a match to TRBD1. Germline V CDR1 and CDR2: SGHDT, YYEEEE. With 3 bases clipped from V and 7 bases from J, the junction kept 9 bases outside the gene matches. The CDR3 loop spans 14 amino acids.

This clone was seen a handful of times. CDR3 in amino acids: CASSSGGGLEKLFF. The CDR3 coding sequence is TGTGCCAGCAGTTCCGGAGGGGGTTTAGAAAAACTGTTTTTT. V gene TRBV25-1 combines with J gene TRBJ1-4; D perhaps matches TRBD1 (6 bases). Germline V gene data show CDR1 as MGHDK and CDR2 as SYGVNS. V lost 5 bases, J lost 8 bases, and 15 bases lay in between. This CDR3 has 14 residues.

The chain is built from TRBV9 and TRBJ2-3, with D tentatively TRBD1 (6 bases). The germline V gene has CDR1 SGDLS and CDR2 YYNGEE. V was clipped by 1 base and J by 1 base, with 13 bases between them. This CDR3 is built from 16 residues. The CDR3 nucleotides are TGTGCCAGCAGCGTAATGGACAGTCGTGGCACAGATACGCAGTATTTT. This sequence encodes CASSVMDSRGTDTQYF.

The chain uses TRBV5-4 and TRBJ1-4; the D is unclear. V shed 0 bases and J shed 6 bases, with 6 bases lying between them. Germline loops: CDR1 SGHNT, CDR2 YYREEE (reference sequence). The CDR3 is 13 amino acids. The CDR3 spells CASSLAGDEKLFF. The CDR3 nucleotides read TGTGCCAGCAGCTTGGCCGGGGATGAAAAACTGTTTTTT.

The chain combines TRBV7-8 with TRBJ1-5, with TRBD1 as a possible D gene (6 bases). Trimming took 0 bases from V and 7 from J, leaving 16 bases between them. The CDR3 totals 16 residues. Germline V gives CDR1 SGHVS, CDR2 FQNEAQ. The CDR3 reads CASSLAAAGAGQPQHF. The CDR3 DNA is TGTGCCAGCAGCTTAGCGGCGGCAGGGGCTGGGCAGCCCCAGCATTTT.

This chain links TRBV6-1 with TRBJ1-6; D remains ambiguous. From germline, CDR1 is MNHNS and CDR2 SASEGT. The CDR3 has 17 residues. V dropped 2 bases and J dropped 7 bases, with 18 bases sitting between them. CDR3 DNA sequence: TGTGCCAGCAGTGAATGGGTTGGAGGACGGTCAAATTCACCCCTCCACTTT. This codes for CASSEWVGGRSNSPLHF.

The rearrangement uses TRBV27 and TRBJ1-5; D may be TRBD1 (5 bases). Germline V gene data show CDR1 as MNHEY and CDR2 as SMNVEV (reference sequence). The CDR3 has 13 residues. With 7 bases removed from V and 7 bases from J, the gap between germline ends came to 14 bases. In DNA form, the CDR3 reads TGTGCCAGCACGAGGGGCGCCGGACAGCCCCAGCATTTT. Translated: CASTRGAGQPQHF.

The V and J genes are TRBV19 and TRBJ1-1; D uncertain. The germline V and J ends were trimmed by 3 bases and 1 base, with 15 bases remaining between them. CDR3 size: 16 residues. Germline lookup yields CDR1 LNHDA and CDR2 SQIVND (reference sequence). The chain's CDR3 is CASSMRKVITNTEAFF. The CDR3 coding sequence is TGTGCCAGTAGTATGCGGAAGGTCATAACGAACACTGAAGCTTTCTTT. Full variable domain (missing parts from reference TRBV19 and TRBJ1-1): DGGITQSPKYLFRKEGQNVTLSCEQNLNHDAMYWYRQDPGQGLRLIYYSQIVNDFQKGDIAEGYSVSREKKESFPLTVTSAQKNPTAFYLCASSMRKVITNTEAFFGQGTRLTVV.

The V gene is TRBV5-1, the J gene TRBJ2-2; D remains unclear. The CDR3 is 13 residues long. The germline CDR1 and CDR2 sequences are SGHRS and YFSETQ. With 6 bases removed from V and 0 bases from J, the gap between germline ends came to 6 bases. In DNA, the CDR3 is TGCGCCAGCATAGCCACGAACACCGGGGAGCTGTTTTTT. It yields the protein CASIATNTGELFF.

The sample holds one count of this clone. The CDR3 DNA reads as TGTGCCAGTATCATCGGGGACGCGACTTCAGATGGCTACACCTTC. This gives the protein CASIIGDATSDGYTF. This rearrangement joins TRBV6-1 to TRBJ1-2; a possible D gene is TRBD1 (5 bases). The CDR3 length is 15 residues. Germline-derived CDR1 and CDR2 are MNHNS and SASEGT. V was shortened by 9 bases and J by 6 bases, with 23 bases between the two germline ends.

This clone appeared a few times. The rearrangement uses TRBV7-9 and TRBJ1-1, with 8 bases aligning to TRBD1. Trimming at V came to 2 bases and at J to 4 bases, leaving 3 bases not matched to a gene. This CDR3 has 14 residues. Germline V gene data show CDR1 as SEHNR and CDR2 as FQNEAQ (reference sequence). The CDR3 bases are TGTGCCAGCAGCTTATATGGACAGGGCACTGAAGCTTTCTTT. Protein sequence: CASSLYGQGTEAFF.

The chain combines TRBV15 with TRBJ2-7; TRBD1 is a possible D gene (5 bases). Deletions cut 0 bases from V and 4 bases from J, with 10 bases between. Germline CDR1 and CDR2: LNHNV and YYDKDF (reference sequence). This CDR3 has 14 residues. The CDR3 here is CATSREGRGYEQYF. For the CDR3, the DNA is TGTGCCACCAGCAGAGAGGGTAGGGGTTACGAGCAGTACTTC.

The chain uses TRBV27 and TRBJ1-2; no definite D call. Trimming took off 6 bases at V and 3 bases at J, with 14 bases between the two ends. Germline CDR1 MNHEY, CDR2 SMNVEV (reference sequence). The CDR3 extends over 14 amino acids. The CDR3 nucleotides are TGTGCCAGCAGCCCCCGTCCAGAGCACTATGGCTACACCTTC. It specifies CASSPRPEHYGYTF.

The V gene is TRBV18, the J gene TRBJ2-5; D gene uncertain. The CDR3 loop spans 15 amino acids. Germline V gives CDR1 KGHSH, CDR2 LQKENI. Trimming left V 2 bases short and J 2 bases short, with 12 bases between. CDR3 loop: CASSPLKSQQETQYF. The CDR3, as DNA: TGTGCCAGCTCACCATTGAAGTCTCAACAAGAGACCCAGTACTTC.

This clone was counted only a few times. Written as DNA, the CDR3 is TGTGCCAGCAGCCGTGAACAGGGTCGCGGCTACACCTTC. Amino acid sequence: CASSREQGRGYTF. V usage is TRBV28 and J usage is TRBJ1-2; tentatively, D is TRBD1 (6 bases). CDR3 size: 13 residues. Trimming left V 6 bases short and J 8 bases short, with 16 bases between. Germline V gene sequence: CDR1 MDHEN, CDR2 SYDVKM.

The rearrangement joins TRBV21-1 to TRBJ2-2. TRBV21-1 is described as a pseudogene. This CDR3 comprises 15 residues. CDR3 coding DNA: TGTGCCAGCAGCAAACAAGGCAGTCACACCGGGGAGCTGTTTTTT. Translated, it gives CASSKQGSHTGELFF.

The V and J genes are TRBV19 and TRBJ1-5; D is undetermined. Per germline, CDR1 LNHDA and CDR2 SQIVND (reference sequence). The CDR3 runs to 14 residues. Trimming took off 9 bases at V and 0 bases at J, with 12 bases between the two ends. The CDR3 spells CASTSYNSNQPQHF. The CDR3 DNA follows: TGTGCCAGCACCAGCTATAATAGCAATCAGCCCCAGCATTTT.

This clone was detected a few times. J is TRBJ1-1 and V is TRBV9; weak D call: TRBD1 (6 bases). The V gene's germline CDR1 is SGDLS and CDR2 YYNGEE. The ends were cut back, 4 bases at V and 5 bases at J, with 15 bases in the middle. The CDR3 has 14 amino acids. CDR3 coding DNA: TGTGCCAGCAGCCCGGCGGGGGCCGCGACTGAAGCTTTCTTT. Amino acid sequence: CASSPAGAATEAFF.

The chain combines TRBV6-5 with TRBJ2-7; the D call may be TRBD1 or TRBD2 (5 bases each). The V end lost 4 bases, the J end lost 0 bases, and 16 bases lay between the germline ends. The CDR3 is 16 amino acids. Germline loops: CDR1 MNHEY, CDR2 SVGAGI. The CDR3 loop reads CASSFSLPGPSYEQYF. CDR3 nucleotides: TGTGCCAGCAGTTTTTCATTACCGGGACCCTCCTACGAGCAGTACTTC.

There are a few counts of this clone. This chain connects TRBV7-9 to TRBJ1-6, with D uncertain. This CDR3 spans 12 amino acids. Germline CDR1 reads SEHNR; CDR2 reads FQNEAQ (reference sequence). With 5 bases removed from V and 10 bases from J, the gap between germline ends came to 9 bases. CDR3 region: CASSRTRSPLHF. CDR3 sequence (DNA): TGTGCCAGCAGCCGTACAAGGTCACCCCTCCACTTT.

The J gene is TRBJ1-3, the V gene TRBV6-1; TRBD1 is a possible D gene (5 bases). V lost 6 bases and J lost 2, with 11 bases in between. CDR3 length equals 14 residues. Germline V gene lookup returns CDR1 MNHNS and CDR2 SASEGT. The CDR3 DNA reads TGTGCCAGCAGGATCGGGACGGCTGGAAACACCATATATTTT. Translating it yields CASRIGTAGNTIYF.

The chain has TRBV10-3 and TRBJ2-7; D ambiguous. V was pared by 11 bases and J by 6 bases, with 17 bases between. Germline lookup yields CDR1 ENHRY and CDR2 SYGVKD. The CDR3 covers 12 residues. CDR3 loop: CAASLDGGEQYF. Here the CDR3 DNA reads TGTGCCGCGAGCTTAGACGGTGGCGAGCAGTACTTC.

The chain recombines TRBV21-1 with TRBJ1-1. TRBV21-1 is assigned pseudogene status. The CDR3 has 14 amino acids. CDR3: CASSRRRLNTEAFF. The CDR3 region has the DNA TGTGCCAGCAGCCGTCGACGGTTGAACACTGAAGCTTTCTTT.

V gene TRBV30 combines with J gene TRBJ1-1; D is perhaps TRBD1 (5 bases). V was cut by 0 bases and J by 1 base, with 9 bases left in between. Germline CDR1 reads GTSNPN; CDR2 reads SVGIG (reference sequence). The CDR3 consists of 14 residues. CDR3 DNA sequence: TGTGCCTGGAGTGTTAGACAGCCGAACACTGAAGCTTTCTTT. This encodes CAWSVRQPNTEAFF.

This chain joins TRBV6-1 and TRBJ1-1; TRBD1 might be the D (6 bases). CDR1 is MNHNS and CDR2 is SASEGT in the germline V gene. The CDR3 runs to 15 residues. V was pared by 1 base and J by 5 bases, with 14 bases between. CDR3 nucleotide sequence: TGTGCCAGCAGTGAAGGCTGGGGGGGCGGTACTGAAGCTTTCTTT. Translated, it gives CASSEGWGGGTEAFF.

The chain combines TRBV7-2 with TRBJ1-1; the D is unclear. Trimming stripped 2 bases from V and 1 base from J, with 17 bases between. Germline values: CDR1 SGHTA, CDR2 FQGNSA. This CDR3 spans 17 amino acids. CDR3 loop: CASSLIGQVGRNTEAFF. Here the CDR3 DNA reads TGTGCCAGCAGCTTAATCGGTCAGGTAGGGAGGAACACTGAAGCTTTCTTT.